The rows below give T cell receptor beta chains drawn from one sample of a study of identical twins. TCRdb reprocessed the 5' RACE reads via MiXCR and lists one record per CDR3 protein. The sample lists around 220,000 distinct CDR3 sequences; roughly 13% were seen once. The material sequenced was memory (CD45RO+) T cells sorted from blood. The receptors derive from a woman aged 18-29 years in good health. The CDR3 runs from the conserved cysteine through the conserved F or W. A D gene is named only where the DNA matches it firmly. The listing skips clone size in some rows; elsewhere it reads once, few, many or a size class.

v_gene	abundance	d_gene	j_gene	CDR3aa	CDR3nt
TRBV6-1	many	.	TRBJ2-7	CASSSLSGGRSYEQYF	TGTGCCAGCAGCTCCCTGTCGGGCGGGCGATCCTACGAGCAGTACTTC
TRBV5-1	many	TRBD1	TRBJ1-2	CASSPTGSNYGYTF	TGCGCCAGCAGCCCGACAGGGTCCAACTATGGCTACACCTTC
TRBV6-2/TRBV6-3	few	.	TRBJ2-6	CASSPEVVQGYFASGANVLTF	TGTGCCAGCAGCCCCGAGGTGGTGCAGGGCTATTTCGCCTCTGGGGCCAACGTCCTGACTTTC
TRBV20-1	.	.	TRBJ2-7	CSARDTYEQYF	TGCAGTGCTAGGGACACTTACGAGCAGTACTTC
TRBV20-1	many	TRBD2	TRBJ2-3	CSARAGDGTDTQYF	TGCAGTGCTCGGGCGGGAGACGGCACAGATACGCAGTATTTT
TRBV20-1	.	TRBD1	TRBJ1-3	CSAKDRVAGNTIYF	TGCAGTGCTAAGGACAGGGTGGCTGGAAACACCATATATTTT
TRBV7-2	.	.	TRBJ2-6	CASDSSGANVLTF	TGTGCCAGCGACAGCTCTGGGGCCAACGTCCTGACTTTC
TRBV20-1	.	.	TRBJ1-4	CSAGRDEKLFF	TGCAGTGCTGGCCGGGATGAAAAACTGTTTTTT
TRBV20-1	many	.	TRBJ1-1	CSVGQGYTEAFF	TGCAGTGTGGGCCAGGGGTACACTGAAGCTTTCTTT
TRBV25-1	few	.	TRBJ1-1	CASSDRITPNTEAFF	TGTGCCAGCAGTGACCGCATTACTCCTAACACTGAAGCTTTCTTT
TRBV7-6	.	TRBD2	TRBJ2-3	CASSSIAGRDTQYF	TGTGCCAGCAGCTCAATAGCGGGGAGGGATACGCAGTATTTT
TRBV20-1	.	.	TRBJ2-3	CSANSRGDTQYF	TGCAGTGCCAATAGTCGCGGAGATACGCAGTATTTT
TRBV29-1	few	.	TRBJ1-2	CSVVGGSYGYTF	TGCAGCGTTGTGGGGGGCTCCTATGGCTACACCTTC
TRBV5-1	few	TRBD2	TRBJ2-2	CASSFQLREGPGELFF	TGCGCCAGCAGCTTCCAATTGAGGGAGGGTCCCGGGGAGCTGTTTTTT